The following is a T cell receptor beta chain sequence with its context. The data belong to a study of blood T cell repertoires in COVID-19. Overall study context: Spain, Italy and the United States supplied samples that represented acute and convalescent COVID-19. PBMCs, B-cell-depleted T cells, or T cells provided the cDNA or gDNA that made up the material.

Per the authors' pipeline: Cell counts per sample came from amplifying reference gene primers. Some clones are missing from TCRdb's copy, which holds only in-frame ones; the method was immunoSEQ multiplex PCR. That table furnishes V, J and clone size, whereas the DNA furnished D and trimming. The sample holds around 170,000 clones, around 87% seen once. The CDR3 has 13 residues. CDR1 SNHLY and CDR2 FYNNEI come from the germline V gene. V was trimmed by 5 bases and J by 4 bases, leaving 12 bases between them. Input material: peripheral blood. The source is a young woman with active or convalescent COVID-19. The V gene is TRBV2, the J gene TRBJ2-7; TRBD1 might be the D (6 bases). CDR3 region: CASSNDRLYEQYF. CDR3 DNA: TGTGCCAGCAGTAACGACAGGTTATACGAGCAGTACTTC.